The text below deals with one T cell receptor (beta chain). The antigen remains undetermined. This entry belongs to a study of shared clonotypes between healthy human individuals. Study outcomes and limitations: For naive CD4 cells, approximately 4.7% of clonotypes were shared across a few donors. What limited the represented genetic and exposure-history diversity was the small number of donors.

This CDR3 is built from 16 residues. J gave up 3 bases and V 1 base, and 5 bases lay outside the gene matches. Germline V CDR1 and CDR2: MGHRA, YSYEKL. Naive CD8 isolation took CD45RO-negative cells positively selected for CCR7 and excluded terminally differentiated effector memory CD45RA+ cells. The method was immunoSEQ multiplex PCR; TCRdb's version includes in-frame clones alone and lacks a portion of them. The sample lists some 2,100,000 clones; under 95% were seen once. Sequenced sample: naive CD8+ T cells from PBMCs. The clonotype comes from a man in his late teens or twenties in good health. Some clones in this sample may be carry-over from other donors' samples. The genes are TRBV4-1 and TRBJ2-7; 11 nucleotides line up with TRBD2. CDR3 coding DNA: TGCGCCAGCAGCCAAGTGGGGACTAGCGGACTCTACGAGCAGTACTTC. This sequence encodes CASSQVGTSGLYEQYF.